Below are 2 T cell receptor beta chains sequenced from a single sample in a study of blood T cell repertoires in COVID-19. Produced via immunoSEQ multiplex PCR; TCRdb's table is partial and in-frame only. In the table there are approximately 150,000 clones, approximately 81% of which are singletons. Sequencing used peripheral blood. The receptors shown here come from a woman in her fifties or sixties with COVID-19, enrolled during active disease.

The chain joins TRBV5-6 to TRBJ2-7; 16 bases are a match to TRBD2. The V gene end was trimmed by 3 bases and the J gene end by 3 bases; junction bases not matched to a gene: 3. Germline CDR1 is SGHDT and CDR2 is YYEEEE. The CDR3 runs to 16 residues. The CDR3: CASSSGLAGGNYEQYF. The CDR3 bases are TGTGCCAGCAGCTCGGGACTAGCGGGGGGGAACTACGAGCAGTACTTC.

The CDR3 protein is CASSDRGLTYEQYF. In DNA form, the CDR3 reads TGTGCCAGTAGCGACAGGGGGCTAACCTACGAGCAGTACTTC. The rearrangement links TRBV19 to TRBJ2-7; 10 nucleotides agree with TRBD1. CDR1 and CDR2 from the germline V gene are LNHDA and SQIVND (reference sequence). V lost 6 bases and J lost 2; bases outside the gene matches: 4. The CDR3 has 14 amino acids.